The clone carrying this TCR beta chain appeared once. Excluded were patients having autoimmune disease history or systemic immunosuppression. Measured with immunoSEQ multiplex PCR; TCRdb has only the in-frame clones, and not every one. This sample yields approximately 86,000 clones, of which approximately 90% are seen a single time; approximately 0.3% belongs to the top ten. This entry comes from a study of OX40 agonist ivuxolimab in advanced cancers. As for the study in general: Cohort: roughly 80% men, mean age 60, aged about 23 to 79.

This sequence originates from an adult with an advanced solid tumor such as melanoma, head and neck, liver or kidney cancer. This material consisted of CD4+ or CD8+ T cells sorted from blood, taken in a trial of the OX40 agonist ivuxolimab.

The CDR3 coding sequence is TGTGCCAGCTCACCATCTCATCGGGACCAAGAGACCCAGTACTTC. Protein: CASSPSHRDQETQYF. V is TRBV18 and J is TRBJ2-5; D is ambiguous. V lost 2 bases and J lost 0, with 10 bases in between. The CDR3 extends over 15 amino acids. From germline, CDR1 is KGHSH and CDR2 LQKENI.